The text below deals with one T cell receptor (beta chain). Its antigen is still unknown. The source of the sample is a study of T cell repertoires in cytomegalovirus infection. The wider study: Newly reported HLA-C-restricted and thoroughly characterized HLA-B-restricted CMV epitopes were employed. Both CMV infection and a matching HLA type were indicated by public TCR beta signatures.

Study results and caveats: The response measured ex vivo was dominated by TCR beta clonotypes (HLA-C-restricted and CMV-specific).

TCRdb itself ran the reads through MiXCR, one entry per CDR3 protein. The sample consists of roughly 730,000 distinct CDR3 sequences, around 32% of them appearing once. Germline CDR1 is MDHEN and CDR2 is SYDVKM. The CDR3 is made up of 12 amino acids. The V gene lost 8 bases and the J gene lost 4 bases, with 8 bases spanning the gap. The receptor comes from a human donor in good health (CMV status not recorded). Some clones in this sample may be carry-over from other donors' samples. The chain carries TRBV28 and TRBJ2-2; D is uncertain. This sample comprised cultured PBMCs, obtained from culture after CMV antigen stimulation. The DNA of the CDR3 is TGTGCCAGCCGTTGGACCACCGGGGAGCTGTTTTTT. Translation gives CASRWTTGELFF.